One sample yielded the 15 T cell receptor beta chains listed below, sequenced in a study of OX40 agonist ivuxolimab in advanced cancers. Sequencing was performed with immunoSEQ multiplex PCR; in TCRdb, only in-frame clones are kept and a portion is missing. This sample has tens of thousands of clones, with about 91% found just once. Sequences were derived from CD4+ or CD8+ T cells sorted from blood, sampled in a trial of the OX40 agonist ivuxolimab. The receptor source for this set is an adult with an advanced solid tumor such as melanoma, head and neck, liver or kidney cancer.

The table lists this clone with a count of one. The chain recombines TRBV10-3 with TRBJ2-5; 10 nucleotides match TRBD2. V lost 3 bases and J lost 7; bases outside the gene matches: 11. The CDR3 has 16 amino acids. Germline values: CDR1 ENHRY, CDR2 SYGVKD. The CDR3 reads CAISDGKREGQGTQYF. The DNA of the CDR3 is TGTGCCATCAGTGATGGGAAGCGGGAGGGCCAGGGGACCCAGTACTTC.

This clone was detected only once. CDR3 sequence reads: CASSYMAVGIEQYF. In nucleotides, the CDR3 is TGTGCCAGCAGTTACATGGCAGTCGGGATCGAGCAGTACTTC. J is TRBJ2-7 and V is TRBV6-5; D might be TRBD2 (5 bases). The V gene's germline CDR1 is MNHEY and CDR2 SVGAGI. The CDR3 sequence is 14 residues long. Deletions cut 2 bases from V and 6 bases from J, with 14 bases between.

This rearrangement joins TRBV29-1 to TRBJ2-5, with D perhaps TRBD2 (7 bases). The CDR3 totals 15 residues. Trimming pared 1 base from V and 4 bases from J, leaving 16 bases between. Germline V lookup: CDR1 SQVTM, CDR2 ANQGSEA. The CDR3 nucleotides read TGCAGCGTTGAAGCCTTCGGGGGAGGGGGAGAGACCCAGTACTTC. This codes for CSVEAFGGGGETQYF.

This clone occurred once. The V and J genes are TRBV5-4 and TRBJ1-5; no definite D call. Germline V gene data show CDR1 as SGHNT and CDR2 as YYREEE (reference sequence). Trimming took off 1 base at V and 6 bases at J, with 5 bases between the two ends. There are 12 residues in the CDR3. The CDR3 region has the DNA TGTGCCAGCAGCTTGTGGGGTCAGCCCCAGCATTTT. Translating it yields CASSLWGQPQHF.

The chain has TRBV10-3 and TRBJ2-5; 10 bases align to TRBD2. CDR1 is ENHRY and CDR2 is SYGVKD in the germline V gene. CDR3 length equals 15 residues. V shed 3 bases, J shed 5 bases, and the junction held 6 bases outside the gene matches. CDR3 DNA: TGTGCCATCAGTGAACGGCTAGCGGGAGTGGAGACCCAGTACTTC. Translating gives CAISERLAGVETQYF.

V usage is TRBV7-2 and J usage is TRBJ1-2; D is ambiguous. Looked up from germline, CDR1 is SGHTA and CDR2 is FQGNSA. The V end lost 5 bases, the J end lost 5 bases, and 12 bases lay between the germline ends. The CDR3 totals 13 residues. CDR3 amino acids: CASSLLGEYGYTF. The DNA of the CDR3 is TGTGCCAGCAGCCTCTTGGGAGAGTATGGCTACACCTTC.

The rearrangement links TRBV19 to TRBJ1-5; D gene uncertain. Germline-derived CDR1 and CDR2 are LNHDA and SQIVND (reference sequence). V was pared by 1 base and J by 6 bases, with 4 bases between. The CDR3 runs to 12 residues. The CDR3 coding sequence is TGTGCCAGTAGTATAGGAGGTCAGCCCCAGCATTTT. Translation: CASSIGGQPQHF.

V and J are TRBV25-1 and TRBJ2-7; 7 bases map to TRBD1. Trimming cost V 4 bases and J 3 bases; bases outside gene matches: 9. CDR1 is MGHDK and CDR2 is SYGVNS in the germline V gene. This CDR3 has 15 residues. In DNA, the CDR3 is TGTGCCAGCAGTGGGCCTCAGGGGGTTCGCTACGAGCAGTACTTC. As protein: CASSGPQGVRYEQYF.

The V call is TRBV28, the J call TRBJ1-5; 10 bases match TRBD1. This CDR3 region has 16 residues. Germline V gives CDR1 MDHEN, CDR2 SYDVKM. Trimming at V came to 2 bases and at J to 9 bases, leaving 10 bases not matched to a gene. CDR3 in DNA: TGTGCCAGCAGTTTAAAGGAGGACAGGGGGATTCCGCCCCAGCATTTT. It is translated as CASSLKEDRGIPPQHF.

CDR3 region: CASRQGSETQYF. The CDR3 DNA reads TGTGCCAGCAGGCAGGGGTCGGAGACCCAGTACTTC. The chain recombines TRBV6-5 with TRBJ2-5, with D possibly being TRBD1 (6 bases). The V and J ends lost 6 bases and 5 bases respectively, with 10 bases between them. The CDR3 contains 12 residues. Germline V gene data show CDR1 as MNHEY and CDR2 as SVGAGI.

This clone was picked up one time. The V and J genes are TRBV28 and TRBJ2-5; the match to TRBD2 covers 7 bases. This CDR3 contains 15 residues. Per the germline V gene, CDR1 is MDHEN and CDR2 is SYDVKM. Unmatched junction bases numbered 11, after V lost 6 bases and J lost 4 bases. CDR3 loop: CASRPSSGGGETQYF. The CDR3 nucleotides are TGTGCCAGCAGGCCCTCCTCAGGCGGGGGAGAGACCCAGTACTTC.

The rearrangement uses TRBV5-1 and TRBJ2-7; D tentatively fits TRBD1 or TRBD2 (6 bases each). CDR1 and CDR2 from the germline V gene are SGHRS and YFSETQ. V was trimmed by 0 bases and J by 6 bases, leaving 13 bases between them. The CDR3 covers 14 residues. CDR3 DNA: TGCGCCAGCAGCTTGGATCCGGGGGCGGGCGAGCAGTACTTC. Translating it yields CASSLDPGAGEQYF.

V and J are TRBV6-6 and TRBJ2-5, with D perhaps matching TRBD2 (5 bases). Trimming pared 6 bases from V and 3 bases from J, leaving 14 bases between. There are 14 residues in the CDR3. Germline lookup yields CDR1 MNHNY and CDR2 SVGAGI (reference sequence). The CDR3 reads CASRWRFLEETQYF. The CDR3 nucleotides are TGTGCCAGCAGGTGGAGGTTTTTGGAAGAGACCCAGTACTTC.

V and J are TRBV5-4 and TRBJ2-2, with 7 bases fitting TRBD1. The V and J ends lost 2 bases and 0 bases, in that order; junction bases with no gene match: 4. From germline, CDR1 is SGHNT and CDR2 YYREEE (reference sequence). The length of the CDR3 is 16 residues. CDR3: CASSLRTGANTGELFF. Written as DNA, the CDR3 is TGTGCCAGCAGCTTACGGACAGGCGCGAACACCGGGGAGCTGTTTTTT.

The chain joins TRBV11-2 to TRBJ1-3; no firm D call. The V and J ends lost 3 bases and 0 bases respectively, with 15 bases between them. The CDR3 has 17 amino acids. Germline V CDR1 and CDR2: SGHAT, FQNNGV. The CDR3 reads CASSFLIGSLSGNTIYF. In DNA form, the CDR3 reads TGTGCCAGCAGCTTTTTAATCGGCAGTCTCTCTGGAAACACCATATATTTT.